Described below is a single T cell receptor (beta chain) sequence and its context. Its antigen is currently unknown. This CDR3 contains 13 residues. CDR1 is MDHEN, CDR2 SYDVKM, per germline. Trimming shortened V by 3 bases and J by 4 bases, and 6 bases separated the two germline ends. This specimen comes from a study of T cell responses to AZD1222 COVID-19 vaccine. Whole-study findings and limits: Regions left unmutated in variants are reportedly the target of nearly half of spike-specific TCRs. Baseline seropositives among AZD1222 recipients totaled only 5 to 7. Most donors were white British, females outnumbered males, and clonal diversity was possibly underestimated.

Assay: immunoSEQ multiplex PCR; the TCRdb copy retains only in-frame clones and omits some. The sample records roughly 160,000 clones, about 92% being singletons. This TCR was recovered from an adult in good health. This rearrangement joins TRBV28 to TRBJ2-2; D gene ambiguous. The sample consisted of peripheral blood, taken on day 0 of AZD1222 vaccination. The CDR3 DNA follows: TGTGCCAGCAGTTTTTTTACCACCGGGGAGCTGTTTTTT. This sequence encodes CASSFFTTGELFF.